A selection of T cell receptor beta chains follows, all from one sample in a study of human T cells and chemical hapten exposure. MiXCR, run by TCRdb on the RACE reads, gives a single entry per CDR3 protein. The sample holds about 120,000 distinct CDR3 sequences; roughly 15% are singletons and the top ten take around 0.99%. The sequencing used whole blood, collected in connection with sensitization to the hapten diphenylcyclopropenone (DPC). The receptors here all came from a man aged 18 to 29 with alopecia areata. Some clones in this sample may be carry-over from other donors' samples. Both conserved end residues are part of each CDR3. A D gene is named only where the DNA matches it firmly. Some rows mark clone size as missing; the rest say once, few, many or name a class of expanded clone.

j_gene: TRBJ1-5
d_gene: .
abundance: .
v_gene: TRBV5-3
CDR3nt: TGTGCCAGAAGCTTGGCTTGCGGGCGAGGCAATCAGCCCCAGCATTTT
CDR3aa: CARSLACGRGNQPQHF

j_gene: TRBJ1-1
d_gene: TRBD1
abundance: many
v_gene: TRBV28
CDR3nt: TGTGCCACCCGGACAGGGATGAACACTGAAGCTTTCTTT
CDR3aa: CATRTGMNTEAFF

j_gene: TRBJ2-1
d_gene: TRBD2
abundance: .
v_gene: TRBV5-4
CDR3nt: TGTGCCAGCAGCCCTATAGCGGGGGGTCCCTACAATGAGCAGTTCTTC
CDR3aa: CASSPIAGGPYNEQFF

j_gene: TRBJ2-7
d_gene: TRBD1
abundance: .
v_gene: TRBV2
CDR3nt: TGTGCCAGCAGTGTTGTGACAGGGGACGAGCAGTACTTC
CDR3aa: CASSVVTGDEQYF

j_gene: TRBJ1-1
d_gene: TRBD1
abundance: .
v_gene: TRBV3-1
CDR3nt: TGTGCCAGCAGACCTCAGGGGGCTATTGAAGCTTTCTTT
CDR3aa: CASRPQGAIEAFF

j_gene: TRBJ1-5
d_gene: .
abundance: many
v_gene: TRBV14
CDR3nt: TGTGCCAGCAGCCCAAGCGGGGGCTCAAATCAGCCCCAGCATTTT
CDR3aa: CASSPSGGSNQPQHF

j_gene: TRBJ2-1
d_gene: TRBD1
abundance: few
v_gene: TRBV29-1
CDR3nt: TGCAGCGTGATACCGGGACAGGGGGCGCTCCGAGGGGTCTTC
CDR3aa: CSVIPGQGALRGVF

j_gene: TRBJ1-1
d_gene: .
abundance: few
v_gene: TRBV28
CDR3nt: TGTGCCAGCAGTTTACGCCAGGGGTTAGTAGACACTGAAGCTTTCTTT
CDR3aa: CASSLRQGLVDTEAFF

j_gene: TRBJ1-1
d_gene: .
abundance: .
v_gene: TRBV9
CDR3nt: TGTGCCAGCAGCGTAGGACGGTTGAACACTGAAGCTTTCTTT
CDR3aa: CASSVGRLNTEAFF

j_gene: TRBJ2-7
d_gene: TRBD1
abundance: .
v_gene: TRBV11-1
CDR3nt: TGTGCCAGCAGCTTAGCGTCCATCTTGGACAGGGTTACTCCGAAAGAGCAGTACTTC
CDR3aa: CASSLASILDRVTPKEQYF

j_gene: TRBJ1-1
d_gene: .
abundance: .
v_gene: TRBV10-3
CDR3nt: TGTGCCATCAGTTGGGGGCGGGCTGAAGCTTTCTTT
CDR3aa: CAISWGRAEAFF

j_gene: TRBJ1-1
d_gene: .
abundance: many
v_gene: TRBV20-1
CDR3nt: TGCAGTGCTAGTCGGGGGACTGAAGCTTTCTTT
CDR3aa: CSASRGTEAFF

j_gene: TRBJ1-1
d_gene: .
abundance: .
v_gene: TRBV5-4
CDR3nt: TGTGCCAGCAGCTTCAAAGGGGGTCGGCCTGAAGCTTTCTTT
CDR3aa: CASSFKGGRPEAFF

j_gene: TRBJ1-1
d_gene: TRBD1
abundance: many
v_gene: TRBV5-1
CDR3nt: TGCGCCAGCAGCCCTGGACAGGGTAACACTGAAGCTTTCTTT
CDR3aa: CASSPGQGNTEAFF

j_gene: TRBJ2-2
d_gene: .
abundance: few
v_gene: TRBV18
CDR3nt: TGTGCCAGCTCACCACCGACAGACACCGGGGAGCTGTTTTTT
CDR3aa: CASSPPTDTGELFF

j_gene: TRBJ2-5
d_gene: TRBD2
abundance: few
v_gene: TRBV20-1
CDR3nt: TGCAGTGCTAGAGTTCCGGGACTACAAGAGACCCAGTACTTC
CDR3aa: CSARVPGLQETQYF

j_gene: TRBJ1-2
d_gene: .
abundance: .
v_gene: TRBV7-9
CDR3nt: TGTGCCAGCAACTACCGGGACACGGAAAACTATGGCTACACCTTC
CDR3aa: CASNYRDTENYGYTF

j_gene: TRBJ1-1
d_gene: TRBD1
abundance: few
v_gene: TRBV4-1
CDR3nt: TGCGCCAGCAGCCAAGGAGAGGACAGGCGATACACTGAAGCTTTCTTT
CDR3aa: CASSQGEDRRYTEAFF

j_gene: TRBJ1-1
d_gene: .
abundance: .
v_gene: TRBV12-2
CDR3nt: TGTGCAAGTCGCTTGGAAAACTACAGGGGAGTCGGCACTGAAGCTTTCTTT
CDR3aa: CASRLENYRGVGTEAFF

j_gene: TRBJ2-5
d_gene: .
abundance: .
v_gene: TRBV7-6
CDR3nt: TGTGCCTGCAGCCTGGGGGAGACCCAGTACTTC
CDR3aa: CACSLGETQYF

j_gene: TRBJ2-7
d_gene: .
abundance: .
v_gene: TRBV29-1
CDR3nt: TGCAGCGTTGCCCATAGGGAATACGAGCAGTACTTC
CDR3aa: CSVAHREYEQYF

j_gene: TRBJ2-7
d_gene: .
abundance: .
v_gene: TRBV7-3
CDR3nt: TGTGCCAGCAGCTTGCTACCGGGGGAGCCCTACGAGCAGTACTTC
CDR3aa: CASSLLPGEPYEQYF

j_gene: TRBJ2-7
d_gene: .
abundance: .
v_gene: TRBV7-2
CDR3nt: TGTGCCAGCAGCCTCAACCCGGGGAACTCCTACGAGCAGTACTTC
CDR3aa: CASSLNPGNSYEQYF

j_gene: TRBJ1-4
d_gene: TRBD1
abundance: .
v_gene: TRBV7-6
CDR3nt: TGTGCCAGCGCGTACAGGGGAACTAATGAAAAACTGTTTTTT
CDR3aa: CASAYRGTNEKLFF

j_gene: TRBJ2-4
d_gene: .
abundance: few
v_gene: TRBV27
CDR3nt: TGTGCCAGCAGTTTGGCAGGCCAAAACATTCAGTACTTC
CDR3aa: CASSLAGQNIQYF

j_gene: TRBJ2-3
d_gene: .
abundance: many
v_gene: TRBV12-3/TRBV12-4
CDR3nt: TGTGCCAGCAGTCCCCCTGGCACAGATACGCAGTATTTT
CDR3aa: CASSPPGTDTQYF

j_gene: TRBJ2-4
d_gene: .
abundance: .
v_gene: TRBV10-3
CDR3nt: TGTGCCATCAGTTTAGAGGGACCGTTAACCAAAAACATTCAGTACTTC
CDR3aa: CAISLEGPLTKNIQYF

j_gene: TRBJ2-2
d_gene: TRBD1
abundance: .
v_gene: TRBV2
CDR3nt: TGTGCCAGCAGTGAAGAGGGACAGGTCCTCACCGGGGAGCTGTTTTTT
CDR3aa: CASSEEGQVLTGELFF

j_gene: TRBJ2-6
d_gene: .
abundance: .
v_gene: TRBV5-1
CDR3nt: TGCGCCAGCAGCATTAAGGAGATCCTTTTCTCTGGGGCCAACGTCCTGACTTTC
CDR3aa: CASSIKEILFSGANVLTF

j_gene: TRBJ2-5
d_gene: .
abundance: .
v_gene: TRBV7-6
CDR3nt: TGTGCCAGCAGCTTAGAGACAGGAGCCCAAGAGACCCAGTACTTC
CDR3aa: CASSLETGAQETQYF

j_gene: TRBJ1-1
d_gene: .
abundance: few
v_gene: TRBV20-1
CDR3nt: TGCAGTGCTACCAGGAACACTGAAGCTTTCTTT
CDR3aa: CSATRNTEAFF

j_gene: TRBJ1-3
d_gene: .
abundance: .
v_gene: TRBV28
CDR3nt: TGTGCCAGCAGTTTACGACCCTCTGGAAACACCATATATTTT
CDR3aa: CASSLRPSGNTIYF

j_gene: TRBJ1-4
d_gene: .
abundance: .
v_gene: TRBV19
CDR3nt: TGTGCCAGTAGTATCAGCGAAAAACTGTTTTTT
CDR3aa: CASSISEKLFF

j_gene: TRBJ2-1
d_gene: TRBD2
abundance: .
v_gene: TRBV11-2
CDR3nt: TGTGCCAGCAGCGCTGACAGCGGGGGATACAATGAGCAGTTCTTC
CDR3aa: CASSADSGGYNEQFF

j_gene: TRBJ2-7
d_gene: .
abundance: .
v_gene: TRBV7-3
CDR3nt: TGTGCCAGCAGCTTTTCGGGGGTCGGCGAGCAGTACTTC
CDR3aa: CASSFSGVGEQYF

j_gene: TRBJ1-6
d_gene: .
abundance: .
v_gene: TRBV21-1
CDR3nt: TGTGCCAGCACAACAGGGCAAGGCTCCTATAATTCACCCCTCCACTTT
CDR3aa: CASTTGQGSYNSPLHF

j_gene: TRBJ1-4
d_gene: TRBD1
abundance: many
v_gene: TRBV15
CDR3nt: TGTGCCACCAGCAGAACCGAATACAGGGGCGGAGATGAAAAACTGTTTTTT
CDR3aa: CATSRTEYRGGDEKLFF

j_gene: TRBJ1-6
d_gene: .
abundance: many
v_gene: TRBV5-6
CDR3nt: TGTGCCAGCAGCCGCCGCATCAGGAGTTCACCCCTCCACTTT
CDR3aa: CASSRRIRSSPLHF

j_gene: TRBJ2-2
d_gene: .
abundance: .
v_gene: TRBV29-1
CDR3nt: TGCAGCGCCGCTCTCCTCGGGGAGCTGTTTTTT
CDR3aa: CSAALLGELFF

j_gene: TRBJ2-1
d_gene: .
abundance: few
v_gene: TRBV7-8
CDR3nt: TGTGCCAGCAGCTTAGCCAGGGGCGGCTACAATGAGCAGTTCTTC
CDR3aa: CASSLARGGYNEQFF

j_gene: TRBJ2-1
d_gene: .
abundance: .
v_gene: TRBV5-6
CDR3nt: TGTGCCAGCGCCTGGGGGACGACCTACAATGAGCAGTTCTTC
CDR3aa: CASAWGTTYNEQFF

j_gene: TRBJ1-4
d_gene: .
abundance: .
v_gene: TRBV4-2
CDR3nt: TGTGCCAGCAGCCAAGGCCGGGCAACTAATGAAAAACTGTTTTTT
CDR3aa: CASSQGRATNEKLFF

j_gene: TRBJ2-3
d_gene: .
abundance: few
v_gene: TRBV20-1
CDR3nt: TGCAGTGCTAGTTTTAGCTCTAGCACAGATACGCAGTATTTT
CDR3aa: CSASFSSSTDTQYF

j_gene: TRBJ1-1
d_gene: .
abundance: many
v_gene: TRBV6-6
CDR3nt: TGTGCCAGCACCAGCGTCTTCATGAACACTGAAGCTTTCTTT
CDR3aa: CASTSVFMNTEAFF

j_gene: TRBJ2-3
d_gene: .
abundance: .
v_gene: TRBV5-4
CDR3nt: TGTGCCAGCAGCTTGGCCGCAGGGATGACAGATACGCAGTATTTT
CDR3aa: CASSLAAGMTDTQYF

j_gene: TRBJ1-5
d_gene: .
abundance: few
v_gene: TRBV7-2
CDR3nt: TGTGCCAGCAGCTCATACCCCAGGAGGGGCGGCAATCAGCCCCAGCATTTT
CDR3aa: CASSSYPRRGGNQPQHF

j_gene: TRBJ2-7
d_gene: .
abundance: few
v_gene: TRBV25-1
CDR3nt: TGTGCCAGCAGTGAAGATGCGGTCTCCTACGAGCAGTACTTC
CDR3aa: CASSEDAVSYEQYF

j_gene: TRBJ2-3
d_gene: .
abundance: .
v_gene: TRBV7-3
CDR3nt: TGTGCCAGCAGCTTAGAACCCACGGGGGGCTCCCGAGTAGATACGCAGTATTTT
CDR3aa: CASSLEPTGGSRVDTQYF

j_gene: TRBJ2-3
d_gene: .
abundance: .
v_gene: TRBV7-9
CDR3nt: TGTGCCAGCAGCACGAGCACAGATACGCAGTATTTT
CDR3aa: CASSTSTDTQYF

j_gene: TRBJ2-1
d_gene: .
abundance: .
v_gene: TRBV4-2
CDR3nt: TGTGCCAGCAGCCCCTCCTCGGGGGGCCCGACTCCTTGGCAGTTCTTC
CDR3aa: CASSPSSGGPTPWQFF

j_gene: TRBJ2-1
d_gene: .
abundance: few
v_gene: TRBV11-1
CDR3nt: TGTGCCAGCAGCTTAGGCTGGAGCTCCTACAATGAGCAGTTCTTC
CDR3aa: CASSLGWSSYNEQFF

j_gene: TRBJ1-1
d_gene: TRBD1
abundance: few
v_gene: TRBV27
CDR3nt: TGTGCCAGCAGTCCACGGACAGGGATAAACACTGAAGCTTTCTTT
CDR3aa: CASSPRTGINTEAFF

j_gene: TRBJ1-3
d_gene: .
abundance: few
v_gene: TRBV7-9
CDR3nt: TGTGCCAGCAGCCCCCGGGCTCCTCAGCTAGGGGGAAACACCATATATTTT
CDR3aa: CASSPRAPQLGGNTIYF